This entry lists 8 T cell receptor beta chains sequenced from one sample in a study of T cell changes during pregnancy in multiple sclerosis. The assay was immunoSEQ multiplex PCR, and TCRdb's table has in-frame clones only and misses some. The table lists under 95,000 clones, approximately 92% of them singletons. Sequencing used peripheral blood, obtained after pregnancy. These receptors were obtained from a female donor with multiple sclerosis, enrolled in a pregnancy study.

This chain links TRBV18 with TRBJ2-5, with a tentative D call TRBD2 (6 bases). The germline V gene encodes CDR1 KGHSH and CDR2 LQKENI. V was cut by 1 base and J by 7 bases, with 22 bases left in between. The CDR3 length is 17 residues. The CDR3 reads CASSPRGDSSPGWTQYF. In DNA form, the CDR3 reads TGTGCCAGCTCACCACGTGGGGACTCGAGCCCCGGGTGGACCCAGTACTTC.

The V gene is TRBV4-3, the J gene TRBJ2-1; TRBD1 aligns across 7 bases. The CDR3 covers 13 residues. Germline-derived CDR1 and CDR2 are LGHNA and YSLEER. V gave up 0 bases and J gave up 14 bases; unmatched junction bases: 7. The CDR3 region is CASSQDHSGGKFF. For the CDR3, the DNA is TGCGCCAGCAGCCAAGATCATTCAGGGGGAAAGTTCTTC.

J is TRBJ2-2 and V is TRBV28, with a weak D call TRBD1 (6 bases). CDR3 length: 17 amino acids. Between the trimmed V and J ends, which lost 4 bases and 0 bases, there was a span of 15 bases. Germline V gene data show CDR1 as MDHEN and CDR2 as SYDVKM. The CDR3 DNA reads TGTGCCAGCAGTTCCGCCTTCGGGACAACGAACACCGGGGAGCTGTTTTTT. Translated: CASSSAFGTTNTGELFF.

This sequence joins TRBV13 and TRBJ2-5; no clear D. The CDR3 covers 12 residues. The V end was cut by 2 bases, the J end by 2 bases, with 3 bases between. CDR1 PRHDT and CDR2 FYEKMQ come from the germline V gene (reference sequence). The CDR3 here is CASSLLQETQYF. The CDR3 coding sequence is TGTGCCAGCAGCTTACTGCAAGAGACCCAGTACTTC.

DNA for the CDR3: TGTGCCAGCAGCTTAGACAGGAACTACGAGCAGTACTTC. This codes for CASSLDRNYEQYF. This chain uses TRBV11-2 with TRBJ2-7; D unclear. Germline V gene data show CDR1 as SGHAT and CDR2 as FQNNGV. The CDR3 consists of 13 residues. V shed 0 bases and J shed 3 bases, with 6 bases lying between them.

The chain recombines TRBV27 with TRBJ1-5, with no clear D. The CDR3 consists of 15 residues. The germline CDR1 and CDR2 sequences are MNHEY and SMNVEV (reference sequence). With 3 bases removed from V and 4 bases from J, the gap between germline ends came to 13 bases. The CDR3 protein is CASSFIGGENQPQHF. CDR3 coding DNA: TGTGCCAGCAGTTTTATCGGCGGTGAAAATCAGCCCCAGCATTTT.

The chain combines TRBV7-9 with TRBJ1-1, with D hard to call. Trimming removed 3 bases at V and 5 bases at J, with 16 bases between. CDR3 length: 15 amino acids. Germline values: CDR1 SEHNR, CDR2 FQNEAQ (reference sequence). As DNA, the CDR3 is TGTGCCAGCAGCTTCGGAGGAGGGATGGGGACTGAAGCTTTCTTT. As protein: CASSFGGGMGTEAFF.

A single count supports this clone. The chain joins TRBV6-1 to TRBJ2-3; D perhaps matches TRBD2 (5 bases). Trimming removed 6 bases from V and 2 bases from J, with 15 bases in between. The germline V gene has CDR1 MNHNS and CDR2 SASEGT. This CDR3 has 15 residues. The CDR3 region is CASSEVLRVTDTQYF. Written as DNA, the CDR3 is TGTGCCAGCAGCGAGGTCTTGAGGGTCACAGATACGCAGTATTTT.